These T cell receptor beta chains were read from a single sample in a study of T cells in Graves' hyperthyroidism and ophthalmopathy. TCRdb recomputed calls from the multiplex PCR reads with MiXCR, one row per CDR3 protein. The table includes 600,000 to 900,000 distinct CDR3 sequences, about 17% detected once. The sample comprised blood. The receptors here all came from a man aged 18 to 29 with Graves' hyperthyroidism. Each CDR3 is given with its conserved first and last residue. Each record gives: CDR3 protein, CDR3 DNA, clone size, V gene, J gene, D gene. The D gene is left open where the match is weak. Clone size is not always given. Where it is, it says once, few, many or a class for expanded clones.

CDR3aa: CSAHSTVRAPLHF
CDR3nt: TGCAGTGCTCATTCGACAGTAAGGGCACCCCTCCACTTT
abundance: few
v_gene: TRBV20-1
j_gene: TRBJ1-6
d_gene: NA

CDR3aa: CASSANPGVRSYEQYF
CDR3nt: TGTGCCAGCAGCGCAAATCCGGGAGTGAGGTCCTACGAGCAGTACTTC
abundance: many
v_gene: TRBV12-3/TRBV12-4
j_gene: TRBJ2-7
d_gene: NA

CDR3aa: CASSRVADTQYF
CDR3nt: TGTGCCAGCAGTAGGGTGGCAGATACGCAGTATTTT
abundance: many
v_gene: TRBV28
j_gene: TRBJ2-3
d_gene: NA

CDR3aa: CASSRSVSTGELFF
CDR3nt: TGCGCCAGCAGTCGGTCGGTGAGCACCGGGGAGCTGTTTTTT
abundance: once
v_gene: TRBV10-1
j_gene: TRBJ2-2
d_gene: NA

CDR3aa: CATSDPRSGANVLTF
CDR3nt: TGTGCCACCAGTGACCCCCGGAGCGGGGCCAACGTCCTGACTTTC
abundance: many
v_gene: TRBV24-1
j_gene: TRBJ2-6
d_gene: NA

CDR3aa: CASSSGGGNIQYF
CDR3nt: TGTGCCAGCAGTTCAGGAGGAGGGAACATTCAGTACTTC
abundance: many
v_gene: TRBV12-3/TRBV12-4
j_gene: TRBJ2-4
d_gene: NA

CDR3aa: CSARGQSNTEAFF
CDR3nt: TGCAGTGCTAGGGGCCAATCGAACACTGAAGCTTTCTTT
abundance: many
v_gene: TRBV20-1
j_gene: TRBJ1-1
d_gene: NA

CDR3aa: CASSSQGAARNEQFF
CDR3nt: TGTGCCAGCAGCTCCCAGGGGGCAGCTCGCAATGAGCAGTTCTTC
abundance: NA
v_gene: TRBV11-2
j_gene: TRBJ2-1
d_gene: TRBD1

CDR3aa: CASSSASRLAGGRYNEQFF
CDR3nt: TGTGCCAGCAGCTCCGCTTCTCGACTAGCGGGAGGGCGGTACAATGAGCAGTTCTTC
abundance: NA
v_gene: TRBV13
j_gene: TRBJ2-1
d_gene: TRBD2

CDR3aa: CASSPPGNQPQHF
CDR3nt: TGTGCCAGCAGTCCCCCGGGCAATCAGCCCCAGCATTTT
abundance: many
v_gene: TRBV28
j_gene: TRBJ1-5
d_gene: NA

CDR3aa: CASSARGENSYEQYF
CDR3nt: TGTGCCAGCTCCGCAAGGGGGGAGAACTCCTACGAGCAGTACTTC
abundance: many
v_gene: TRBV18
j_gene: TRBJ2-7
d_gene: NA

CDR3aa: CAIGDGTYEQYF
CDR3nt: TGTGCCATCGGTGACGGGACCTACGAGCAGTACTTC
abundance: medium-sized
v_gene: TRBV28
j_gene: TRBJ2-7
d_gene: NA

CDR3aa: CASSLQGYNSPLHF
CDR3nt: TGTGCCAGCAGTTTACAGGGGTATAATTCACCCCTCCACTTT
abundance: many
v_gene: TRBV12-3/TRBV12-4
j_gene: TRBJ1-6
d_gene: NA

CDR3aa: CSARDTLNTEAFF
CDR3nt: TGCAGTGCAAGGGACACGTTGAACACTGAAGCTTTCTTC
abundance: few
v_gene: TRBV20-1
j_gene: TRBJ1-1
d_gene: NA

CDR3aa: CASSQKGISNQPQHF
CDR3nt: TGTGCCAGCAGCCAAAAGGGAATTAGCAATCAGCCCCAGCATTTT
abundance: NA
v_gene: TRBV3-1
j_gene: TRBJ1-5
d_gene: NA

CDR3aa: CSARPKLAGGPGYEQYF
CDR3nt: TGCAGTGCTAGACCGAAACTAGCGGGAGGGCCGGGGTACGAGCAGTACTTC
abundance: few
v_gene: TRBV20-1
j_gene: TRBJ2-7
d_gene: TRBD2

CDR3aa: CASSRGDSNEKLFF
CDR3nt: TGTGCCAGCTCGCGGGGGGACTCTAATGAAAAACTGTTTTTT
abundance: few
v_gene: TRBV18
j_gene: TRBJ1-4
d_gene: NA

CDR3aa: CASSPLYGQFNSPLHF
CDR3nt: TGTGCCAGCAGCCCCCTTTACGGACAGTTTAATTCACCCCTCCACTTT
abundance: NA
v_gene: TRBV7-2
j_gene: TRBJ1-6
d_gene: NA

CDR3aa: CATSDPRQAHSGNTIYF
CDR3nt: TGTGCCACCAGTGACCCCCGACAGGCGCACTCTGGAAACACCATATATTTT
abundance: few
v_gene: TRBV24-1
j_gene: TRBJ1-3
d_gene: NA

CDR3aa: CASGTEAFF
CDR3nt: TGTGCCAGCGGGACAGAAGCTTTCTTT
abundance: many
v_gene: TRBV7-9
j_gene: TRBJ1-1
d_gene: NA

CDR3aa: CASGIGYQETQYF
CDR3nt: TGTGCCAGCGGGATCGGGTACCAAGAGACCCAGTACTTC
abundance: many
v_gene: TRBV27
j_gene: TRBJ2-5
d_gene: NA

CDR3aa: CASSSTLGPGGHLTNAKLFF
CDR3nt: TGTGCCAGCAGTTCGACTCTAGGACCGGGTGGACACCTAACTAATGCAAAACTGTTTTTT
abundance: NA
v_gene: TRBV28
j_gene: TRBJ1-4
d_gene: NA

CDR3aa: CASRIGALEPQHF
CDR3nt: TGTGCCAGCAGAATAGGGGCGTTGGAGCCCCAGCATTTT
abundance: NA
v_gene: TRBV6-1
j_gene: TRBJ1-5
d_gene: NA

CDR3aa: CASSQRTGGETFYEQYF
CDR3nt: TGTGCCAGCAGCCAACGGACAGGCGGTGAAACTTTCTACGAGCAGTACTTC
abundance: NA
v_gene: TRBV4-2
j_gene: TRBJ2-7
d_gene: TRBD1

CDR3aa: CASSEDRKETQYF
CDR3nt: TGTGCCAGCAGCGAGGACAGGAAGGAGACCCAGTACTTC
abundance: many
v_gene: TRBV2
j_gene: TRBJ2-5
d_gene: TRBD1

CDR3aa: CASSEVQVNYGYTF
CDR3nt: TGTGCCAGCAGTGAAGTGCAGGTGAACTATGGCTACACCTTC
abundance: many
v_gene: TRBV2
j_gene: TRBJ1-2
d_gene: NA

CDR3aa: CASGTSGRVEELFF
CDR3nt: TGTGCCAGCGGAACTAGCGGGAGGGTAGAGGAGCTGTTTTTT
abundance: NA
v_gene: TRBV9
j_gene: TRBJ2-2
d_gene: TRBD2

CDR3aa: CASSRGRAYPRGEQFF
CDR3nt: TGCGCCAGCAGCCGGGGGAGGGCCTACCCTAGGGGTGAGCAGTTCTTC
abundance: few
v_gene: TRBV4-3
j_gene: TRBJ2-1
d_gene: TRBD2

CDR3aa: CAGYPGHASPINYGYTF
CDR3nt: TGTGCCGGGTACCCGGGACACGCGTCACCAATCAACTATGGCTACACCTTC
abundance: few
v_gene: TRBV6-1
j_gene: TRBJ1-2
d_gene: NA

CDR3aa: CASSWTGPNYGYTF
CDR3nt: TGTGCCAGCAGCTGGACAGGGCCGAACTATGGCTACACCTTC
abundance: few
v_gene: TRBV7-9
j_gene: TRBJ1-2
d_gene: TRBD1

CDR3aa: CASSLLGDRDTDF
CDR3nt: TGTGCCAGCAGTTTATTGGGGGACAGGGATACGGACTTC
abundance: many
v_gene: TRBV28
j_gene: TRBJ2-5
d_gene: TRBD1

CDR3aa: CASTMNNQPQHF
CDR3nt: TGTGCCAGCACGATGAACAATCAGCCCCAGCATTTT
abundance: NA
v_gene: TRBV12-3/TRBV12-4
j_gene: TRBJ1-5
d_gene: NA

CDR3aa: CASSSPSGRREQFF
CDR3nt: TGTGCCAGCAGCTCGCCAAGTGGGCGCCGAGAGCAGTTCTTC
abundance: many
v_gene: TRBV2
j_gene: TRBJ2-1
d_gene: NA

CDR3aa: CASSPAGGSNQPQHF
CDR3nt: TGTGCCAGCAGTCCCGCCGGGGGCAGCAATCAGCCCCAGCATTTT
abundance: many
v_gene: TRBV28
j_gene: TRBJ1-5
d_gene: NA

CDR3aa: CASSLLFGASYNEQFF
CDR3nt: TGCGCCAGCAGCTTGCTTTTCGGCGCCTCCTACAATGAGCAGTTCTTC
abundance: NA
v_gene: TRBV5-1
j_gene: TRBJ2-1
d_gene: NA

CDR3aa: CSVGFEAFF
CDR3nt: TGCAGCGTCGGGTTTGAAGCTTTCTTT
abundance: once
v_gene: TRBV29-1
j_gene: TRBJ1-1
d_gene: NA

CDR3aa: CASSFRFGWNTEAFF
CDR3nt: TGTGCCAGCAGCTTCAGATTTGGGTGGAACACTGAAGCTTTCTTT
abundance: many
v_gene: TRBV7-8
j_gene: TRBJ1-1
d_gene: NA

CDR3aa: CASSTIGGLDPSGEQLF
CDR3nt: TGTGCCAGCAGTACTATCGGGGGACTAGATCCTTCAGGGGAGCAGCTCTTC
abundance: few
v_gene: TRBV6-5
j_gene: TRBJ2-1
d_gene: TRBD2